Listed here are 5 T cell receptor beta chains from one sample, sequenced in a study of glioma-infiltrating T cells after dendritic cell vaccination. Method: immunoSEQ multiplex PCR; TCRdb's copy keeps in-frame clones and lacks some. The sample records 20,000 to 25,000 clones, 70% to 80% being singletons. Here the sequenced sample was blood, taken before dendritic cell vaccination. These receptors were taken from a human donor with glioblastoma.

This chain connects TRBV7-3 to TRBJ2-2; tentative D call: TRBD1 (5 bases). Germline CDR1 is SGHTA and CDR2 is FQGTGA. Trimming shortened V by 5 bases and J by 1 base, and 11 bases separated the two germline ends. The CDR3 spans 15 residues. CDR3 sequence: CASSPGRVNTGELFF. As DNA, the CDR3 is TGTGCCAGCAGCCCCGGCAGGGTGAACACCGGGGAGCTGTTTTTT.

CDR3 sequence reads: CASSLGGAGEGYTF. The CDR3 region has the DNA TGTGCCAGCAGCTTAGGTGGGGCAGGGGAAGGCTACACCTTC. This chain links TRBV7-2 with TRBJ1-2, with D tentatively TRBD1 (6 bases). V was pared by 1 base and J by 8 bases, with 14 bases between. Looked up from germline, CDR1 is SGHTA and CDR2 is FQGNSA. This CDR3 spans 14 amino acids.

DNA of the CDR3: TGTGCCTGGTGCTCTACAGGGGAAGCCCAGCCCCAGCATTTT. It yields the protein CAWCSTGEAQPQHF. V usage is TRBV30 and J usage is TRBJ1-5; 7 bases fit TRBD1. This CDR3 has 14 amino acids. Germline CDR1 is GTSNPN and CDR2 is SVGIG (reference sequence). V shed 5 bases, J shed 7 bases, and the junction held 11 bases outside the gene matches. The full variable domain, in which reference TRBV30 and TRBJ1-5 provide the parts outside the CDR3, is SQTIHQWPATLVQPVGSPLSLECTVEGTSNPNLYWYRQAAGRGLQLLFYSVGIGQISSEVPQNLSASRPQDRQFILSSKKLLLSDSGFYLCAWCSTGEAQPQHFGDGTRLSIL.

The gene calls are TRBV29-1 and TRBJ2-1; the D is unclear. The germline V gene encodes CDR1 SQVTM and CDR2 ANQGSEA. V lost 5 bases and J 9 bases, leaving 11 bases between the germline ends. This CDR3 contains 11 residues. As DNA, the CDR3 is TGCAGCGTTACCCAGTTGTTTGAGCAGTTCTTC. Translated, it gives CSVTQLFEQFF.

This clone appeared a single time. CDR3 sequence reads: CASSRGTITDEQYF. The CDR3, as DNA: TGCGCCAGCAGCCGAGGAACCATTACGGACGAGCAGTACTTC. The genes are TRBV5-1 and TRBJ2-7; no reliable D call. The CDR3 length is 14 residues. The V end was cut by 4 bases, the J end by 5 bases, with 16 bases between. The V gene's germline CDR1 is SGHRS and CDR2 YFSETQ.